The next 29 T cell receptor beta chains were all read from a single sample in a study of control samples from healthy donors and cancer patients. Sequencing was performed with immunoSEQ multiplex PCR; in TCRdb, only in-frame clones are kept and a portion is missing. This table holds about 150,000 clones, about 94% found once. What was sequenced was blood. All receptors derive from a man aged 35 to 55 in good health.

The chain's CDR3 is CASSRDWGRTDTQYF. The CDR3 nucleotides read TGTGCCAGCAGCCGGGACTGGGGGCGCACAGATACGCAGTATTTT. The chain has TRBV27 and TRBJ2-3; either TRBD1 or TRBD2 may fit D (6 bases each). The V end was cut by 6 bases, the J end by 1 base, with 14 bases between. The CDR3 loop spans 15 amino acids. CDR1 MNHEY and CDR2 SMNVEV come from the germline V gene (reference sequence).

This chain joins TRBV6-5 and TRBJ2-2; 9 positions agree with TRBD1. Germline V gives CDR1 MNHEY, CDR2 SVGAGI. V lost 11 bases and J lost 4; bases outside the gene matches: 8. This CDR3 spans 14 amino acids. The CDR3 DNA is TGTGCCTCAAAGGGACAGGGTAGCACCGGGGAGCTGTTTTTT. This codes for CASKGQGSTGELFF.

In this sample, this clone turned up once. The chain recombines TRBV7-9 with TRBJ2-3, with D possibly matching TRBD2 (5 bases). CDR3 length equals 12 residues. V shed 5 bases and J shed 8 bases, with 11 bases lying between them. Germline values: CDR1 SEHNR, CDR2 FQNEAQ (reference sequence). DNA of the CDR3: TGTGCCAGCAGCCGGGGTGACTCTACGCAGTATTTT. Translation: CASSRGDSTQYF.

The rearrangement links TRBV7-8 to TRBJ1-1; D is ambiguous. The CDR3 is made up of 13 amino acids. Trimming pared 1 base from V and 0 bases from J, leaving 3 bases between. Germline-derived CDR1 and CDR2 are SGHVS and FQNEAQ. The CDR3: CASSLVMNTEAFF. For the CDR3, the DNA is TGTGCCAGCAGCTTAGTCATGAACACTGAAGCTTTCTTT. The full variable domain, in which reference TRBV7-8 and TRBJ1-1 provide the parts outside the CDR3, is GAGVSQSPRYKVAKRGQDVALRCDPISGHVSLFWYQQALGQGPEFLTYFQNEAQLDKSGLPSDRFFAERPEGSVSTLKIQRTQQEDSAVYLCASSLVMNTEAFFGQGTRLTVV.

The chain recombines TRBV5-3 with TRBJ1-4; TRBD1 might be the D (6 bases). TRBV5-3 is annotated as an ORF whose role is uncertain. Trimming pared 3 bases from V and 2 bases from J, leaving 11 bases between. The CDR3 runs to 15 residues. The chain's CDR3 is CARSSYRVTNEKLFF. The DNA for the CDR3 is TGTGCCAGAAGCTCCTACAGGGTTACTAATGAAAAACTGTTTTTT.

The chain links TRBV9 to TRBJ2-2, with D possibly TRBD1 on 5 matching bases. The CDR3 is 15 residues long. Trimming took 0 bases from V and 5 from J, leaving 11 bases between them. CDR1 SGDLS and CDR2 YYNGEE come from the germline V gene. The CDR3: CASSVEGRVTGELFF. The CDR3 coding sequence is TGTGCCAGCAGCGTAGAGGGGCGCGTGACCGGGGAGCTGTTTTTT.

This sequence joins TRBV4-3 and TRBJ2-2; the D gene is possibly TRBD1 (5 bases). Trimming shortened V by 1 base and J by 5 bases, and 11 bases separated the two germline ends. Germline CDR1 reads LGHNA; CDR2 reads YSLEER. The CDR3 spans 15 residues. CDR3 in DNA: TGCGCCAGCAGCCAAGTATACCAGGGAACCGGGGAGCTGTTTTTT. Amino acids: CASSQVYQGTGELFF.

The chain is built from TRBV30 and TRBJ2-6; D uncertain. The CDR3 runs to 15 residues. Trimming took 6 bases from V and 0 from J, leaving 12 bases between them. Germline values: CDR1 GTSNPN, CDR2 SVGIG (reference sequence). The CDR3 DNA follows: TGTGCCTGTATAAGCCCCGTCTCTGGGGCCAACGTCCTGACTTTC. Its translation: CACISPVSGANVLTF.

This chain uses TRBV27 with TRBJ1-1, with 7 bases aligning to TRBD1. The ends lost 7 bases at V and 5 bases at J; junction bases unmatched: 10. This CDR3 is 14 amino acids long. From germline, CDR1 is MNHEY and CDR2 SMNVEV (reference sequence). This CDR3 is CASTPLTGRTEAFF. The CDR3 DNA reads TGTGCCAGCACCCCACTGACAGGGAGGACTGAAGCTTTCTTT.

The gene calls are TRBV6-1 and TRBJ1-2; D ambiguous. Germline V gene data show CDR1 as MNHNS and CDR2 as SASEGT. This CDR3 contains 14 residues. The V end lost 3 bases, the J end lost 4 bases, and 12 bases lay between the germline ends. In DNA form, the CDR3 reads TGTGCCAGCAGTGACAGGTTTCGGGTCTATGGCTACACCTTC. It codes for CASSDRFRVYGYTF.

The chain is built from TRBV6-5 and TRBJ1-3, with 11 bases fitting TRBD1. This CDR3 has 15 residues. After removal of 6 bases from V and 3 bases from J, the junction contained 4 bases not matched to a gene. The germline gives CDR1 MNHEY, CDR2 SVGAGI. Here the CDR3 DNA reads TGTGCCAGCAGGCAGGACAGGGGGCTTGGAAACACCATATATTTT. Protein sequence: CASRQDRGLGNTIYF.

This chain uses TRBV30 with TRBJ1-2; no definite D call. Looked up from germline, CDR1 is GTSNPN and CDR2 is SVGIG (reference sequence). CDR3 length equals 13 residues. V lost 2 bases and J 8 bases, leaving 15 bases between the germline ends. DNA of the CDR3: TGTGCCTGGAGTCACCAGGACGGGAGGGGCTACACCTTC. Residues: CAWSHQDGRGYTF.

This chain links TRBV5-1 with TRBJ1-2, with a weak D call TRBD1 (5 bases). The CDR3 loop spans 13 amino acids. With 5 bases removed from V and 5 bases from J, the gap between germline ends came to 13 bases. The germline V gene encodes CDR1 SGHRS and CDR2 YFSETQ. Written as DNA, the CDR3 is TGCGCCAGCAGTAATAGAGGGGATTATGGCTACACCTTC. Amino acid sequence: CASSNRGDYGYTF.

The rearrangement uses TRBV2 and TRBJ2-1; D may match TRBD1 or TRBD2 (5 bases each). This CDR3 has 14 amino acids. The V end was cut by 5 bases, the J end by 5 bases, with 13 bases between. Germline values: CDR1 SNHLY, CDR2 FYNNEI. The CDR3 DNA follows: TGTGCCAGCAGTTACAGGACTTTCAACAATGAGCAGTTCTTC. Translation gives CASSYRTFNNEQFF.

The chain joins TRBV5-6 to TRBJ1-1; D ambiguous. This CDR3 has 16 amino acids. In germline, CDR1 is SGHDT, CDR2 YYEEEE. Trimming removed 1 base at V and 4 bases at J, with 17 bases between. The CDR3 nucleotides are TGTGCCAGCAGCTTGCCGTCCGCGACGAGGGCCACTGAAGCTTTCTTT. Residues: CASSLPSATRATEAFF.

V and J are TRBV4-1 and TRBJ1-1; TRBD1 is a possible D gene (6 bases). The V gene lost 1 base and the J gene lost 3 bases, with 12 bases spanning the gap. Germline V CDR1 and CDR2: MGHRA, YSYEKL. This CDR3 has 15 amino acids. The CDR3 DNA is TGCGCCAGCAGCCAAGGCAGGGGTTGGGACACTGAAGCTTTCTTT. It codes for CASSQGRGWDTEAFF.

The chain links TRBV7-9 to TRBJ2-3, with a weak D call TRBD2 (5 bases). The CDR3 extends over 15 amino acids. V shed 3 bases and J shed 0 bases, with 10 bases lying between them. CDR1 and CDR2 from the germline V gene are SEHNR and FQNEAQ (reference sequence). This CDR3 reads CASSFTTSSTDTQYF. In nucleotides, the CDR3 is TGTGCCAGCAGCTTTACTACTAGTAGCACAGATACGCAGTATTTT.

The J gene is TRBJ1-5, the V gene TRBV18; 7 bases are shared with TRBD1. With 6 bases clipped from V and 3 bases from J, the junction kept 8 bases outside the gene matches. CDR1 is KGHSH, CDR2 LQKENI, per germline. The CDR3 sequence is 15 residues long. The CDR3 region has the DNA TGTGCCAGCTCTCCCGGTGGGACAGTCAATCAGCCCCAGCATTTT. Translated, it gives CASSPGGTVNQPQHF.

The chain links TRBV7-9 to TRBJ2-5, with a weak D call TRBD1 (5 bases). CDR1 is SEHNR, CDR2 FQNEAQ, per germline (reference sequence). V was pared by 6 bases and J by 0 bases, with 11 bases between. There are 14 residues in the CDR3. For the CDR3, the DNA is TGTGCCAGCAGACCGACAGCTTACCAAGAGACCCAGTACTTC. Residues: CASRPTAYQETQYF.

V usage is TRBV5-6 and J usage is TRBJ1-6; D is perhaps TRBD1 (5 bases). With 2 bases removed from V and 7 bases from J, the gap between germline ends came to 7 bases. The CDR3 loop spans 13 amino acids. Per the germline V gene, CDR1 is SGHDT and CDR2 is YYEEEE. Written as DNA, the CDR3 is TGTGCCAGCAGCTTCCAGGGAAATTCACCCCTCCACTTT. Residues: CASSFQGNSPLHF.

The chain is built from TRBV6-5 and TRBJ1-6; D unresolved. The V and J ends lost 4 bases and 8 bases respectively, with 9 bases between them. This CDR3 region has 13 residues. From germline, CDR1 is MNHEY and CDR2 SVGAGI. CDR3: CASSSAYDSPLHF. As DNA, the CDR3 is TGTGCCAGCAGTTCGGCTTATGATTCACCCCTCCACTTT.

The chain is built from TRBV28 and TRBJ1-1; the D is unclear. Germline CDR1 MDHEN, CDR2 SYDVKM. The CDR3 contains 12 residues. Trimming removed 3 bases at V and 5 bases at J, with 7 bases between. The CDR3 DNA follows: TGTGCCAGCAGTTTGCTGGGGACTGAAGCTTTCTTT. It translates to CASSLLGTEAFF.

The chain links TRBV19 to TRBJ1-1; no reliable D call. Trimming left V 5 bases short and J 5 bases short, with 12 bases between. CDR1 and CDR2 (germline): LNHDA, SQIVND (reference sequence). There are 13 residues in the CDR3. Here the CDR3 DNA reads TGTGCCAGTAGTTTTCGAGTAGGAACTGAAGCTTTCTTT. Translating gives CASSFRVGTEAFF.

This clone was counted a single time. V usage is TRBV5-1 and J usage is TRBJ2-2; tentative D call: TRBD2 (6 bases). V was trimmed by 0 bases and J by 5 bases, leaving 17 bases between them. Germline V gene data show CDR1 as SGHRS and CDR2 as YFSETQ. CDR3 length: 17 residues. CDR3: CASSLAAGLGGTGELFF. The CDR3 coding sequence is TGCGCCAGCAGCTTGGCCGCGGGTCTCGGAGGGACCGGGGAGCTGTTTTTT. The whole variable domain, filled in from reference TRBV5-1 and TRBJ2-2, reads KAGVTQTPRYLIKTRGQQVTLSCSPISGHRSVSWYQQTPGQGLQFLFEYFSETQRNKGNFPGRFSGRQFSNSRSEMNVSTLELGDSALYLCASSLAAGLGGTGELFFGEGSRLTVL.

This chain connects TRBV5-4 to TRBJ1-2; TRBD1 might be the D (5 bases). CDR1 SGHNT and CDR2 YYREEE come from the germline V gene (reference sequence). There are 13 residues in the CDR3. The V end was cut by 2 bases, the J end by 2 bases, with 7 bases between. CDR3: CASSFQGNYGYTF. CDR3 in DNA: TGTGCCAGCAGCTTCCAGGGAAACTATGGCTACACCTTC.

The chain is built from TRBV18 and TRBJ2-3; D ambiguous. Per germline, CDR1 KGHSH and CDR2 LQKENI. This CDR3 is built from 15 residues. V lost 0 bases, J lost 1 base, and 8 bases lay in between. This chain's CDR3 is CASSPPRTGTDTQYF. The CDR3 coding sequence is TGTGCCAGCTCACCACCCCGTACAGGCACAGATACGCAGTATTTT.

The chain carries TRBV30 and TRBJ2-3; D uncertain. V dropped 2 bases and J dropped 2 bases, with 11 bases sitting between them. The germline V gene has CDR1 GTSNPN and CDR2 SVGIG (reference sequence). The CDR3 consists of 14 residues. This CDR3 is CAWSPQVITDTQYF. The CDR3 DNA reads TGTGCCTGGAGTCCCCAGGTAATCACAGATACGCAGTATTTT.

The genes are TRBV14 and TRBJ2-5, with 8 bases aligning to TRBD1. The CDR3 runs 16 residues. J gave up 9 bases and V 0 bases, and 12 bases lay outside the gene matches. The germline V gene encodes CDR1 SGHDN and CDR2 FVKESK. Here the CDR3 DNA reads TGTGCCAGCAGCCAAGATCCCAGGGGGCCCCAAGGGGCCCAGTACTTC. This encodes CASSQDPRGPQGAQYF.

CDR3 sequence (DNA): TGTGCCAGCAGCTTACGTACAGGGAAGGACACTGAAGCTTTCTTT. It is translated as CASSLRTGKDTEAFF. The J gene is TRBJ1-1, the V gene TRBV7-9; D possibly corresponds to TRBD1 (6 bases). The ends were cut back, 2 bases at V and 3 bases at J, with 13 bases in the middle. This CDR3 spans 15 amino acids. Germline V gene sequence: CDR1 SEHNR, CDR2 FQNEAQ (reference sequence).